This T cell receptor (beta chain) stems from a study of spatial heterogeneity in lung cancer (dated by TCRdb to between 2017 and 2020). Regarding the research as a whole: Beta-chain transcripts were consistently detected in greater numbers than alpha-chain transcripts, which likely reflects a higher abundance of beta-chain transcripts. In the raw uncorrected reads, each unique combination of TCR and UMI appeared on average more than ten times. In non-small cell lung cancer, the study quantitatively compared TCR alpha and beta repertoires across several tumor regions, matched nontumor lung, and blood. The study linked features of the TCR repertoire to counts of nonsynonymous mutations, which were determined by whole-exome sequencing of tumor tissue. Both alpha and beta chains were TCR-sequenced in 200 or so tumor regions, approximately 68 matched nontumor lung samples and 45 to 60 PBMC samples obtained at surgery. Results and caveats for the whole study, not just this receptor: Ubiquitous expanded tumor TCRs were detected in blood more often at tumor resection than at routine follow-up. Confirming at a functional level the hypothesis that regional TCRs recognize regional mutations was considered to require additional single-cell paired TCR alpha and beta sequencing.

The library was built by means of 5' RACE. For sequencing, a NextSeq 500 was employed. In the TCR library protocol, a unique molecular identifier was attached to each TCR cDNA molecule so that PCR and sequencing errors could be corrected. As for the original processing: TCR identification, UMI-based error correction and CDR3 extraction were all carried out with Decombinator tools. Expanded TCRs were defined as those above a frequency of 2 per 1,000, corresponding to the top 1% of the tumor frequency distribution. Renyi diversity was calculated using the R vegan package after each repertoire was subsampled 100 times to 5,000 TCRs. CDR3 similarity networks were constructed using string-kernel similarity of amino acid triplets, with links drawn between CDR3s whose pairwise similarity was above 0.82. TCRdb redid the processing of the public reads, applying fastp at Q25 and MiXCR, and retained in-frame beta chains. Every entry covers one CDR3 protein and lists the most common genes and DNA from its rows. The V and J calls and clone size come from TCRdb's table, not from the authors' own analysis. This sample comprises about 21,000 distinct CDR3 sequences, approximately 4.2% of them detected only once. The leading ten clones occupy 7% to 8.5% of the sample.

This clonotype was seen repeatedly, ten times or more. Its antigen is unknown. One base away there is no much larger clone; base qualities are not given. The time point tag for this specimen amounts to: sample taken at primary tumor resection. The donors were some 76 patients from the lung TRACERx cohort who had early-stage, untreated non-small cell lung cancer. TCR sequencing used whole RNA extracted from tumor and nontumor lung tissue, or from cryopreserved PBMC samples, without cell sorting. A patient was chosen for TCR sequencing only when enough RNA was available from at least two tumor regions. In the germline V gene, CDR1 corresponds to ENHRY and CDR2 to SYGVKD. After removal of 2 bases from V and 3 bases from J, the junction retains 7 bases not matched to a gene. The CDR3 starts with the cysteine, ends with the phenylalanine, and has 16 residues. Only the CDR3 part of the read is kept: 48 bases, read in frame from the first base.

The sample here was PBMCs, taken at surgery. The chain is made from TRBV10-3 and TRBJ2-3; TRBD2 lines up with 8 middle nucleotides. This TCR was recovered from a male donor with early-stage non-small cell lung cancer. The CDR3 region: CAISETAGVSTDTQYF. The bases read TGTGCCATCAGTGAGACAGCGGGAGTTAGTACAGATACGCAGTATTTT.